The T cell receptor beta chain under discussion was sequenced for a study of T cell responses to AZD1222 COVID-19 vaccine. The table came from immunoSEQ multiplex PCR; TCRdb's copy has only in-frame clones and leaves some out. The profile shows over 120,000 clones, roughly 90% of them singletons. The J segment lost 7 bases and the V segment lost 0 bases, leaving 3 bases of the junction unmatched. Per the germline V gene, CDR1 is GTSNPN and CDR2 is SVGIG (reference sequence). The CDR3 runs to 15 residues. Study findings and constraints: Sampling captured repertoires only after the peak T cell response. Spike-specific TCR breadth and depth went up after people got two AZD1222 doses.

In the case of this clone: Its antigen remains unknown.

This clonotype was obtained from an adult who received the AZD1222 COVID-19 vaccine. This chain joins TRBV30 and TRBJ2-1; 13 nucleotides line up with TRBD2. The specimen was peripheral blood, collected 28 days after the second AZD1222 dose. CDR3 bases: TGTGCCTGGAGTGTAGGACTAGCGGGAGAAAATGAGCAGTTCTTC. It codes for CAWSVGLAGENEQFF.